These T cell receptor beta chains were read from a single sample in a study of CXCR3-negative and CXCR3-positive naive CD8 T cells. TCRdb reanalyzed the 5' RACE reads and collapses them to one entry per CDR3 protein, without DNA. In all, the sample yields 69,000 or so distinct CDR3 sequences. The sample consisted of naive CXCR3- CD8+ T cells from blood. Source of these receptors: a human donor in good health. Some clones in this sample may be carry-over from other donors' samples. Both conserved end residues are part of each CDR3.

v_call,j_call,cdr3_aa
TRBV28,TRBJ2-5,CASSLLDGSGETQYF
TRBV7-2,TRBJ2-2,CASSHPVDSHTNSGELFF
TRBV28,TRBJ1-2,CASSLWAELYGYTF
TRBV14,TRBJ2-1,CASSQDVAGTPDEQFF
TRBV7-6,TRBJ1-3,CASSDGQGFNGNTIYF
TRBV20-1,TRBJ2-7,CSAASGGYYEQYF
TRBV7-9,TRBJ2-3,CASNSVSGRALDTQYF
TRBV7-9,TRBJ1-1,CASSFGTTGAFF
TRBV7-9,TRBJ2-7,CASSSGDYEQYF
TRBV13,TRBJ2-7,CASSWVGQSSYEQYF
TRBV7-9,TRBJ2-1,CASSETGESSYNEQFF
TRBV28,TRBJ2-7,CASSFINYEQYF
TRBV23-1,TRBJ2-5,CASTTRNQETQYF
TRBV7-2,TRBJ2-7,CATQLGSTYEQYF
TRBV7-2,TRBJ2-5,CASSADWETQYF
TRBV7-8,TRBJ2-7,CASSAGLSSYEQYF
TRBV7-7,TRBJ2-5,CASSFLTGGGETQYF